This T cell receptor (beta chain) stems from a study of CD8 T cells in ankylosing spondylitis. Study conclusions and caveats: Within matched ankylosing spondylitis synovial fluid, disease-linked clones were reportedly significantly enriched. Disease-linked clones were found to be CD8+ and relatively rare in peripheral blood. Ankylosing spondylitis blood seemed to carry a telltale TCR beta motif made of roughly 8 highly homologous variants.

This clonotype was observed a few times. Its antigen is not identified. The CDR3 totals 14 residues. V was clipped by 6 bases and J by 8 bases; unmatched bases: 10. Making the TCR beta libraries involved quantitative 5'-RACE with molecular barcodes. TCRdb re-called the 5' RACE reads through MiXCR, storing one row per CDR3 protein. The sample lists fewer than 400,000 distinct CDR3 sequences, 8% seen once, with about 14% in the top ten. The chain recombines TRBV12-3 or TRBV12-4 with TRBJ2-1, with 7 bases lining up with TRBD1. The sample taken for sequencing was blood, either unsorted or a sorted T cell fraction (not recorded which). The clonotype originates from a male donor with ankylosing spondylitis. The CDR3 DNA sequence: TGTGCCAGCAGCCCGGGACAGAATAGAGATGAGCAGTTCTTC. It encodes CASSPGQNRDEQFF.